This record looks at one TCR beta chain sequence and its context. This record belongs to a study of blood T cell repertoires in COVID-19. Study-level background: Italy, Spain and the United States were the sources of the convalescent and acute COVID-19 samples. In each case, the material was cDNA or gDNA derived from T cells, B-cell-depleted T cells, or PBMCs.

V gave up 9 bases and J gave up 4 bases; unmatched junction bases: 3. The CDR3 totals 12 residues. Germline CDR1 KGHDR, CDR2 SFDVKD. Methods used by the authors: The assay estimated nucleated cells by amplifying reference gene primers. Method: immunoSEQ multiplex PCR; TCRdb's copy keeps in-frame clones and lacks some. D and trimming were read from the DNA, whereas the V and J calls and clone size are those reported in that table. The data hold over 400,000 clones, with 85% to 90% observed a single time. Seattle participants joined during active infection and were tracked over time. This clonotype originated in a woman aged 50 to 60 with COVID-19, enrolled during active disease. The sequencing input was peripheral blood. The chain combines TRBV24-1 with TRBJ1-1, with TRBD1 matching over 8 bases. The chain's CDR3 is CATSGGGTEAFF. The CDR3 bases are TGTGCCACCTCAGGGGGCGGCACTGAAGCTTTCTTT.